These T cell receptor beta chains were read from a single sample in a study of blood T cell repertoires in COVID-19. The method was immunoSEQ multiplex PCR; TCRdb's version includes in-frame clones alone and lacks a portion of them. The sample shows about 250,000 clones, around 88% of them seen only once. Sequenced: peripheral blood. Source of these receptors: an elderly man with acute or convalescent COVID-19. Each CDR3 is given without its conserved first and last residue. The order of the fields is V gene, clone size, J gene, CDR3 protein. The size entry is marked missing in some rows and otherwise reads once, few, many or a size class.

V: TRBV6-5; size: .; J: TRBJ1-6; CDR3: ASSQGQFNSPLH
V: TRBV11-2; size: once; J: TRBJ2-2; CDR3: ASSLGQPNTGELF
V: TRBV2; size: .; J: TRBJ1-6; CDR3: ASRDRGVNSPLH
V: TRBV29-1; size: .; J: TRBJ1-1; CDR3: SVDDSGARNTEAF
V: TRBV19; size: .; J: TRBJ1-1; CDR3: ASSRTGSPEAF
V: TRBV7-9; size: .; J: TRBJ2-3; CDR3: ASSPRTGVTDTQY
V: TRBV28; size: .; J: TRBJ1-1; CDR3: ASSLRQIAEAF
V: TRBV14; size: .; J: TRBJ1-3; CDR3: ASSGGGSGNTIY
V: TRBV29-1; size: .; J: TRBJ2-2; CDR3: SVKTSSAGELF
V: TRBV7-2; size: .; J: TRBJ2-7; CDR3: ASSSGLAPPEQY
V: TRBV5-5; size: .; J: TRBJ2-7; CDR3: ASSSTGDTYEQY
V: TRBV6-4; size: once; J: TRBJ1-2; CDR3: ASSRTVNYGYT
V: TRBV4-1; size: once; J: TRBJ2-5; CDR3: ASSQAQTSSAKTQY
V: TRBV7-9; size: .; J: TRBJ1-1; CDR3: ASSFGGNTEAF
V: TRBV5-5; size: .; J: TRBJ1-6; CDR3: ASSFRDTLYYNSPLH
V: TRBV9; size: few; J: TRBJ2-2; CDR3: ASSARTANTGELF
V: TRBV28; size: few; J: TRBJ1-5; CDR3: ASSLVSTEFYSNQPQH
V: TRBV5-1; size: .; J: TRBJ1-2; CDR3: ASSYDRAGYT
V: TRBV2; size: .; J: TRBJ2-3; CDR3: ASSASGVTDTQY
V: TRBV25-1; size: .; J: TRBJ2-7; CDR3: ASSPRGLGQGTYEQY